The entry below gives a single T cell receptor beta chain sequence along with its context. Its specific antigen is unknown. No much larger clonotype is one base removed from it; base qualities were not supplied. These data belong to a study of tissue T cells after allogeneic stem cell transplantation (dated by TCRdb to 2021 to 2024). General notes on the study: Over a roughly 3-year period, a research-autopsy study prospectively enrolled 7 or 8 adult allo-HCT recipients who had steroid-refractory GVHD. For viably preserved blood and marrow, CD3+ T cells were flow-sorted when cell numbers permitted, and smaller samples went directly to DNA extraction. The study profiled TCR beta repertoires across many tissues from research autopsies of patients with and without GVHD, plus mouse models of GVHD. Grafts from donors were received by all GVHD patients, with a handful of grafts being unmodified and three being CD34-selected to deplete T cells. The human arm was conducted as a prospective observational study, and neither blinding nor randomization was performed. Gastrointestinal GVHD was present in all GVHD patients, several lines of GVHD-directed therapy were administered to all GVHD patients, and skin involvement was additionally present in roughly five GVHD patients.

Study-wide findings and limitations: Sampling depth was acknowledged as a limitation, and the patient cohort was both small and clinically heterogeneous. Not many T cell clones showed up in more than one patient, yet clustering based on motifs uncovered repertoire signatures that were shared across patients in a tissue-specific way. In both patients and mice, T cells from blood and spleen covered only a limited part of the TCR repertoire found in tissues. The study did not establish which tissue TCRs were alloreactive or antigen-specific, and some clones may have been host cells that persisted. Within patients, how anatomically similar tissues were was a major factor shaping TCR repertoire composition, regardless of disease or transplant status.

The sample's time point label, decoded: recipient (host-origin) PBMCs collected before allo-HCT. Library prep was done by the immunoSEQ multiplex PCR assay. TCRbeta CDR3 sequencing was performed at survey depth by Adaptive Biotechnologies, and CDR3 sequences, V/J genes, productive frequency and template counts were reported. Amplification of TCR beta CDR3 regions was performed from genomic DNA rather than from RNA. From the authors' description of their analysis: Pairwise repertoire overlap between tissues was quantified with Jensen-Shannon divergence, where 1 means complete divergence and 0 identical. Tissues were clustered by single-linkage agglomerative hierarchical clustering of pairwise JSD values and displayed as dendrograms. GLIPH2 was applied to all patient samples using simulation_depth 1000, kmer_min_depth 3, and cdr3_length_cutoff 8, and only groups with more than two unique CDR3s were retained. In a standardized tissue-overlap score, Jaccard GLIPH-group overlap across patients was extrapolated to a standard repertoire size of 1000 clones. Linear mixed-effect models, with tissue as a fixed effect and individual as a random effect, were used to test how diversity related to clinical or experimental variables. In TCRdb, the immuneACCESS table is reduced to in-frame sequences with V and J assigned. These tables do not hold every clone; where another copy was compared, an unresolved V gene accounts for under half, and the others remain unexplained. That table supplies the V and J calls and clone size; D and trimming were determined from the DNA. The sample data list about 26,000 clones, and roughly 89% of these were observed just once. Roughly 2% of the sample lies in the top ten.

Via the germline V gene (reference sequence), CDR1 is LNHDA and CDR2 SQIVND. There are 16 amino acids in the CDR3, from cysteine to phenylalanine inclusive. The entry retains the CDR3 DNA only, 48 bases that are in frame from base 1. V is clipped by 4 bases and J by 4 bases, and the sequence between their germline boundaries is 14 bases long. The chain is made from TRBV19 and TRBJ1-6; 6 matching bases give a weak D call of TRBD1. The input for sequencing was blood, taken before transplantation. The sequence was obtained from a male donor aged 60 or over who later had graft-versus-host disease after an allogeneic stem cell transplant. The CDR3 region: CASSTQPGHYNSPLHF. The DNA sequence reads TGTGCCAGTAGTACCCAACCGGGACATTATAATTCACCCCTCCACTTT.